The 10 T cell receptor beta chains in this list originate from one sample, sequenced in a study of blood T cell repertoires in COVID-19. Generated by immunoSEQ multiplex PCR, the TCRdb table keeps only in-frame clones and is missing some. The top ten hold approximately 2.6% of the sample, which has under 200,000 clones, roughly 80% seen once. Sequencing was done on a sample of peripheral blood. These receptors all come from a human donor with acute or convalescent COVID-19. The donor label of this sample is uncertain.

This chain uses TRBV5-1 with TRBJ1-1; no firm D call. V was trimmed by 2 bases and J by 4 bases, leaving 15 bases between them. The length of the CDR3 is 15 residues. The germline CDR1 and CDR2 sequences are SGHRS and YFSETQ. CDR3 amino acids: CASSFGPTRATEAFF. The CDR3 DNA reads TGCGCCAGCAGCTTCGGACCCACGCGGGCCACTGAAGCTTTCTTT. The full variable domain, its missing parts supplied by reference TRBV5-1 and TRBJ1-1, is KAGVTQTPRYLIKTRGQQVTLSCSPISGHRSVSWYQQTPGQGLQFLFEYFSETQRNKGNFPGRFSGRQFSNSRSEMNVSTLELGDSALYLCASSFGPTRATEAFFGQGTRLTVV.

This chain joins TRBV6-5 and TRBJ2-5; 9 bases agree with TRBD1. The CDR3 covers 15 residues. The germline V gene encodes CDR1 MNHEY and CDR2 SVGAGI. J lost 5 bases, V lost 2 bases, and 6 bases had no gene match. The CDR3 coding sequence is TGTGCCAGCAGTTACAAGGGACAGGGTTGGGAGACCCAGTACTTC. It yields the protein CASSYKGQGWETQYF.

The chain links TRBV5-1 to TRBJ2-7; 10 nucleotides line up with TRBD2. Germline V gives CDR1 SGHRS, CDR2 YFSETQ. The V gene end was trimmed by 0 bases and the J gene end by 4 bases; junction bases not matched to a gene: 10. CDR3 length: 17 amino acids. The CDR3 spells CASSLAPLAGVSYEQYF. CDR3 nucleotides: TGCGCCAGCAGCTTGGCCCCCCTAGCGGGAGTCTCTTACGAGCAGTACTTC.

This sequence joins TRBV5-1 and TRBJ2-7, with D perhaps matching TRBD1 (6 bases). V was clipped by 3 bases and J by 5 bases, with 12 bases between them. From germline, CDR1 is SGHRS and CDR2 YFSETQ. This CDR3 is 13 amino acids long. CDR3 residues: CASSWDTANEQYF. CDR3 nucleotides: TGCGCCAGCAGCTGGGACACCGCCAACGAGCAGTACTTC.

This clone appeared once. V and J are TRBV6-1 and TRBJ2-7; 15 bases are shared with TRBD2. From germline, CDR1 is MNHNS and CDR2 SASEGT. The CDR3 loop spans 15 amino acids. V dropped 1 base and J dropped 7; count of bases not matched to a gene: 2. CDR3 loop: CASSEGTSGRAEQYF. The CDR3 DNA is TGTGCCAGCAGTGAAGGGACTAGCGGGAGGGCGGAGCAGTACTTC.

V and J are TRBV6-1 and TRBJ2-2; 7 bases map to TRBD1. This CDR3 region has 16 residues. The junction had 5 bases not matched to a gene; V was cut back by 0 bases and J by 4 bases. The V gene's germline CDR1 is MNHNS and CDR2 SASEGT. This CDR3 reads CASSEARGLSTGELFF. The CDR3 bases are TGTGCCAGCAGTGAAGCAAGGGGGCTAAGCACCGGGGAGCTGTTTTTT.

In this sample, this clone turned up a few times. This chain links TRBV5-1 with TRBJ1-1; 8 bases are a match to TRBD1. The CDR3 has 15 residues. Germline assignment: CDR1 SGHRS and CDR2 YFSETQ. V shed 4 bases and J 2 bases; nucleotides not matched to a gene: 7. CDR3 in amino acids: CASSVSGTGNTEAFF. The CDR3 DNA reads TGCGCCAGCAGCGTCTCCGGGACAGGTAACACTGAAGCTTTCTTT.

The V call is TRBV6-6, the J call TRBJ2-2, with 10 bases that match TRBD1. Germline-derived CDR1 and CDR2 are MNHNY and SVGAGI (reference sequence). The junction had 1 base not matched to a gene; V was cut back by 6 bases and J by 6 bases. This CDR3 has 13 amino acids. The CDR3 nucleotides are TGTGCCAGCAGGACAGGGGGCGCCGGGGAGCTGTTTTTT. Translation gives CASRTGGAGELFF.

The J gene is TRBJ2-5, the V gene TRBV7-2; 9 nucleotides align to TRBD2. The CDR3 sequence is 16 residues long. Germline assignment: CDR1 SGHTA and CDR2 FQGNSA. Trimming at V came to 3 bases and at J to 1 base, leaving 6 bases not matched to a gene. CDR3 in amino acids: CASSFQQAGGQETQYF. The CDR3 coding sequence is TGTGCCAGCAGCTTCCAACAAGCGGGAGGCCAAGAGACCCAGTACTTC.

This CDR3 is CASSQDPSGTGNEQFF. DNA of the CDR3: TGTGCCAGCAGCCAAGACCCAAGCGGGACAGGGAATGAGCAGTTCTTC. The rearrangement joins TRBV3-1 (or the pseudogene TRBV3-2) to TRBJ2-1; TRBD1 aligns across 9 bases. The CDR3 length is 16 residues. After removal of 0 bases from V and 7 bases from J, the junction contained 7 bases not matched to a gene. The germline gives CDR1 LGHDT, CDR2 YNNKEL (reference sequence).